These 23 T cell receptor beta chains were all obtained from the same sample, sequenced in a study of cytomegalovirus exposure and HLA in healthy donors. PCR used 60 Vbeta primers and 13 Jbeta primers. The data were produced by immunoSEQ multiplex PCR, yet TCRdb's version contains in-frame clones alone and is incomplete. The data contain about 160,000 clones, roughly 80% of them singletons. Sequenced: PBMCs. All receptors come from a male donor in good health and CMV-seropositive.

V usage is TRBV7-2 and J usage is TRBJ2-2, with 10 positions matching TRBD1. The CDR3 consists of 15 residues. CDR1 is SGHTA and CDR2 is FQGNSA in the germline V gene. V dropped 5 bases and J dropped 6; count of bases not matched to a gene: 6. CDR3 DNA sequence: TGTGCCAGCAGCCCCGGGACAGGGGACGCCGGGGAGCTGTTTTTT. Amino acids: CASSPGTGDAGELFF.

The chain links TRBV11-3 to TRBJ2-7; 8 nucleotides agree with TRBD1. V was clipped by 5 bases and J by 6 bases; unmatched bases: 12. This CDR3 is 15 amino acids long. Germline V gives CDR1 SGHNT, CDR2 YENEEA. The CDR3 nucleotides read TGTGCCAGCAGCCTCCAACCGGGACAGGCCTTCGAGCAGTACTTC. Its translation is CASSLQPGQAFEQYF.

The chain has TRBV5-1 and TRBJ2-1; D remains ambiguous. The germline V and J ends were trimmed by 0 bases and 6 bases, with 10 bases remaining between them. Germline assignment: CDR1 SGHRS and CDR2 YFSETQ. The CDR3 has 14 amino acids. The CDR3 nucleotides read TGCGCCAGCAGCTTGGGAGATCTCGGCAATGAGCAGTTCTTC. It encodes CASSLGDLGNEQFF.

This clone occurred once. The chain combines TRBV19 with TRBJ2-7; the match to TRBD2 covers 11 bases. Germline V CDR1 and CDR2: LNHDA, SQIVND (reference sequence). The CDR3 runs 14 residues. The junction had 3 bases not matched to a gene; V was cut back by 4 bases and J by 4 bases. The DNA for the CDR3 is TGTGCCAGTAGTACTAGCGGGAGGATTTACGAGCAGTACTTC. This sequence encodes CASSTSGRIYEQYF.

The V gene is TRBV5-1, the J gene TRBJ2-7; a possible D gene is TRBD2 (6 bases). V was shortened by 0 bases and J by 1 base, with 8 bases between the two germline ends. The CDR3 is made up of 14 amino acids. The germline CDR1 and CDR2 sequences are SGHRS and YFSETQ. In nucleotides, the CDR3 is TGCGCCAGCAGCTTGGGGACTACATCCTACGAGCAGTACTTC. It codes for CASSLGTTSYEQYF.

The chain couples TRBV27 to TRBJ2-7; 8 nucleotides align to TRBD1. CDR3 length equals 16 residues. Germline CDR1 MNHEY, CDR2 SMNVEV (reference sequence). J lost 4 bases, V lost 0 bases, and 8 bases had no gene match. The CDR3 DNA reads as TGTGCCAGCAGTTTATCCTGGACAGGGATGGTGTACGAGCAGTACTTC. Its protein product is CASSLSWTGMVYEQYF.

The chain couples TRBV7-2 to TRBJ1-6; D might be TRBD1 (5 bases). Germline loops: CDR1 SGHTA, CDR2 FQGNSA. V was shortened by 2 bases and J by 7 bases, with 6 bases between the two germline ends. This CDR3 has 13 amino acids. The CDR3 nucleotides read TGTGCCAGCAGCTTATACAGGAATTCACCCCTCCACTTT. Translation gives CASSLYRNSPLHF.

This clone has at least ten counts. CDR3 in amino acids: CASSDWTGGNQPQHF. In nucleotides, the CDR3 is TGTGCCAGCAGTGATTGGACAGGGGGCAATCAGCCCCAGCATTTT. This sequence joins TRBV6-1 and TRBJ1-5; 9 bases align to TRBD1. There are 15 residues in the CDR3. V shed 3 bases and J 2 bases; nucleotides not matched to a gene: 2. Germline CDR1 MNHNS, CDR2 SASEGT.

The chain links TRBV7-9 to TRBJ1-1; the D gene is possibly TRBD1 (5 bases). The CDR3 consists of 15 residues. Trimming stripped 6 bases from V and 1 base from J, with 15 bases between. The germline CDR1 and CDR2 sequences are SEHNR and FQNEAQ (reference sequence). The CDR3 protein is CASSSIWGENTEAFF. As DNA, the CDR3 is TGTGCCAGCAGTTCCATCTGGGGGGAGAACACTGAAGCTTTCTTT.

The chain has TRBV2 and TRBJ1-1, with D unclear. The CDR3 sequence is 13 residues long. V was cut by 1 base and J by 0 bases, with 3 bases left in between. The V gene's germline CDR1 is SNHLY and CDR2 FYNNEI. CDR3 sequence reads: CASSEGMNTEAFF. In DNA form, the CDR3 reads TGTGCCAGCAGTGAAGGTATGAACACTGAAGCTTTCTTT.

The chain has TRBV29-1 and TRBJ2-1; D gene ambiguous. The V gene lost 4 bases and the J gene lost 7 bases, with 14 bases spanning the gap. Germline V CDR1 and CDR2: SQVTM, ANQGSEA. The length of the CDR3 is 13 residues. CDR3: CSVVRSGRNEQFF. The DNA of the CDR3 is TGCAGCGTTGTACGATCAGGAAGGAATGAGCAGTTCTTC.

J is TRBJ1-5 and V is TRBV19; D call uncertain. V was cut by 5 bases and J by 3 bases, with 8 bases left in between. The CDR3 runs 13 residues. Germline V gene data show CDR1 as LNHDA and CDR2 as SQIVND (reference sequence). CDR3 loop: CASSPANNQPQHF. Written as DNA, the CDR3 is TGTGCCAGTAGTCCCGCGAACAATCAGCCCCAGCATTTT.

As regards this clone: One end of the junction does not line up with germline, which may come from a read error. V gene TRBV19 combines with J gene TRBJ1-5, with 12 bases that match TRBD1. Germline V gives CDR1 LNHDA, CDR2 SQIVND (reference sequence). The CDR3 is made up of 14 amino acids. The CDR3 loop reads CASSGTGGNQPQHF. The CDR3 nucleotides are TGTGCCAGCAGCGGGACAGGGGGCAACCAGCCCCAGCATTTT.

The gene calls are TRBV29-1 and TRBJ1-1; D is uncertain. The CDR3 is 12 amino acids. The V end was cut by 6 bases, the J end by 1 base, with 9 bases between. In germline, CDR1 is SQVTM, CDR2 ANQGSEA. The CDR3 reads CSVRRRNTEAFF. The DNA for the CDR3 is TGCAGCGTGAGGAGGAGGAACACTGAAGCTTTCTTT.

This clone was counted only a few times. The rearrangement uses TRBV5-1 and TRBJ1-5, with D possibly being TRBD1 (5 bases). Germline loops: CDR1 SGHRS, CDR2 YFSETQ. V was trimmed by 0 bases and J by 7 bases, leaving 11 bases between them. CDR3 length equals 14 residues. The CDR3 sequence: CASSLEGGDQPQHF. CDR3 DNA: TGCGCCAGCAGCTTGGAAGGCGGGGACCAGCCCCAGCATTTT.

This clone was recorded a few times. The chain has TRBV28 and TRBJ1-3, with D unclear. Trimming took off 3 bases at V and 0 bases at J, with 9 bases between the two ends. The CDR3 extends over 15 amino acids. Germline values: CDR1 MDHEN, CDR2 SYDVKM. The CDR3 reads CASSFLGSSGNTIYF. CDR3 bases: TGTGCCAGCAGTTTCCTAGGCAGCTCTGGAAACACCATATATTTT. The full variable domain, with the rest looked up from reference TRBV28 and TRBJ1-3, is DVKVTQSSRYLVKRTGEKVFLECVQDMDHENMFWYRQDPGLGLRLIYFSYDVKMKEKGDIPEGYSVSREKKERFSLILESASTNQTSMYLCASSFLGSSGNTIYFGEGSWLTVV.

The V call is TRBV5-3, the J call TRBJ1-3; maybe TRBD1 (6 bases). TRBV5-3 is an open reading frame whose function is uncertain. The V and J ends lost 2 bases and 1 base respectively, with 7 bases between them. The CDR3 is 14 amino acids. The CDR3 region is CARSFTGSGNTIYF. The CDR3 DNA sequence: TGTGCCAGAAGCTTTACAGGGTCTGGAAACACCATATATTTT.

The V gene is TRBV6-1, the J gene TRBJ2-7, with D uncertain. CDR1 and CDR2 from the germline V gene are MNHNS and SASEGT. The CDR3 covers 12 residues. The V end was cut by 8 bases, the J end by 3 bases, with 11 bases between. CDR3 amino acids: CASGQSLYEQYF. As DNA, the CDR3 is TGTGCCAGCGGGCAGAGTCTCTACGAGCAGTACTTC.

J is TRBJ2-7 and V is TRBV5-1; 10 bases are shared with TRBD2. Trimming at V came to 0 bases and at J to 6 bases, leaving 0 bases not matched to a gene. The CDR3 covers 13 residues. The V gene's germline CDR1 is SGHRS and CDR2 YFSETQ. For the CDR3, the DNA is TGCGCCAGCAGCTTGGTAGCGGGGGGCGAGCAGTACTTC. Translating it yields CASSLVAGGEQYF.

This clone has only a few counts. The chain uses TRBV5-4 and TRBJ2-3; TRBD2 matches at 7 bases. With 0 bases clipped from V and 0 bases from J, the junction kept 4 bases outside the gene matches. CDR3 length equals 16 residues. Per germline, CDR1 SGHNT and CDR2 YYREEE (reference sequence). This CDR3 is CASSLELADSTDTQYF. The CDR3 DNA follows: TGTGCCAGCAGCTTGGAGCTAGCGGACAGCACAGATACGCAGTATTTT.

A word on this clone: A junction boundary mismatches the germline segment, possibly from a read error. The rearrangement uses TRBV6-5 and TRBJ2-7, with a tentative D call TRBD2 (6 bases). The CDR3 has 13 residues. Germline values: CDR1 MNHEY, CDR2 SVGAGI. The CDR3 here is CAPRDSTLSEQYF. CDR3 DNA sequence: TGCGCCCCCAGGGACTCCACACTTAGCGAGCAGTACTTC.

The CDR3 sequence is CASSSPGQGAGETQYF. The CDR3 nucleotides are TGCGCCAGCAGCTCTCCGGGACAGGGGGCCGGCGAGACCCAGTACTTC. V and J are TRBV5-1 and TRBJ2-5, with 12 bases matching TRBD1. The CDR3 sequence is 16 residues long. The germline V gene encodes CDR1 SGHRS and CDR2 YFSETQ. J gave up 5 bases and V 3 bases, and 8 bases lay outside the gene matches.

The chain recombines TRBV19 with TRBJ1-4, with 8 bases lining up with TRBD1. CDR3 length: 16 amino acids. CDR1 and CDR2 (germline): LNHDA, SQIVND (reference sequence). V lost 5 bases and J lost 4; bases outside the gene matches: 9. Here the CDR3 reads CASSSRDRLYNEKLFF. The DNA for the CDR3 is TGTGCCAGTAGTTCACGGGACAGGTTATATAATGAAAAACTGTTTTTT.